This entry features one TCR beta chain sequence. Its antigen is as yet unknown. A 200 ng quantity of DNA, around 30,000 T cell genomes, went into the sorted-subset replicate PCRs. Profiling relied on immunoSEQ multiplex PCR, and the TCRdb table lists in-frame clones only, not all of them. The sample yields about 820,000 clones, 80% to 95% seen once. This entry belongs to a study of shared clonotypes between healthy human individuals. Broader study findings: Relative to clonotypes present in all four donors, those not shared had lower generation probabilities. As a rule, naive subsets had a larger estimated richness than memory subsets. It was observed that around 5% of naive CD4 clonotypes were shared across a handful of donors.

Naive CD8 cells were CD45RO-negative, positively selected for CCR7, excluding terminally differentiated effector memory CD45RA+ cells. This CDR3 spans 13 amino acids. Losses at the gene ends were 9 bases for V and 7 bases for J; bases not matched to a gene: 10. Germline V gives CDR1 WNHNN, CDR2 SYGVQD (reference sequence). The TCR was taken from a man between 25 and 39 years old in good health. Sequencing was carried out using naive CD8+ T cells sorted from blood. J is TRBJ2-7 and V is TRBV10-1; TRBD2 aligns across 9 bases. CDR3 in DNA: TGCGCCAGTTCCGAAATGACTAGCGGAGAGCAGTACTTC. Translated, it gives CASSEMTSGEQYF.